This T cell receptor beta chain was identified in a study of cytomegalovirus exposure and HLA in healthy donors. The study, taken as a whole, reports: In the 120 or so validation repertoires, around 95% of cluster scores exceeded 0, per a later analysis. Reports described diagnosis of cytomegalovirus status by the classifier as highly specific and sensitive. Testing in vitro showed a few CMV-associated chains specific for CMV antigens. The study listed roughly 150 cytomegalovirus-associated TCR beta chains.

In regard to this clone: Its specificity is not known.

Some clones are missing from TCRdb's copy, which holds only in-frame ones; the method was immunoSEQ multiplex PCR. The sample records 200,000 to 250,000 clones, 75% to 90% being singletons. Trimming left V 5 bases short and J 9 bases short, with 13 bases between. The germline V gene encodes CDR1 SGHTA and CDR2 FQGNSA. CDR3 length: 13 amino acids. Input material: PBMCs. The sequence came from a young woman in good health and CMV-seronegative. The V call is TRBV7-2, the J call TRBJ1-4; D unresolved. The chain's CDR3 is CASSLEVPKKLFF. In nucleotides, the CDR3 is TGTGCCAGCAGCCTGGAGGTTCCGAAAAAACTGTTTTTT.